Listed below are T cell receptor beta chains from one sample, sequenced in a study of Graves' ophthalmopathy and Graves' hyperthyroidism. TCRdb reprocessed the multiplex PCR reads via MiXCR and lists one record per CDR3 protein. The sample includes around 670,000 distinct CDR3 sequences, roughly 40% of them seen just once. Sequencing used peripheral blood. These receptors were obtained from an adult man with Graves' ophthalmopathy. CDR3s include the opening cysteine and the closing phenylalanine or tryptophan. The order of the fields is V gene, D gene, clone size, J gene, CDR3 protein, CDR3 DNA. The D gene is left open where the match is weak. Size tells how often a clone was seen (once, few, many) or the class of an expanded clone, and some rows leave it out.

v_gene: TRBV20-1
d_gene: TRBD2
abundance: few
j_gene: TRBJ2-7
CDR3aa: CSVGSGSKAYEQYF
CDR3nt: TGCAGTGTGGGTAGCGGGAGTAAGGCCTACGAGCAGTACTTC

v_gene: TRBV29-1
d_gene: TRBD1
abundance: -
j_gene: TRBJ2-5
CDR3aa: CSSSRDSTETQYF
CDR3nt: TGCAGCTCCTCCCGGGACAGTACAGAGACCCAGTACTTC

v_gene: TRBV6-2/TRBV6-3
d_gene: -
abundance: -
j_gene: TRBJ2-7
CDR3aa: CATYDLGSPYEQYF
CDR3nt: TGTGCCACCTATGACCTAGGGTCCCCCTACGAGCAGTACTTC

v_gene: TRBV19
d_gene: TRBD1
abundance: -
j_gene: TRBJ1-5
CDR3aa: CASSIAGTGSLIGGNTLHF
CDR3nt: TGTGCCAGTAGTATTGCCGGGACAGGGTCCTTAATTGGGGGTAACACTTTGCATTTT

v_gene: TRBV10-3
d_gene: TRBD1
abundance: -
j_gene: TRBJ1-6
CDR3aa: CATTAGTGRNSPLHF
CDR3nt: TGTGCCACAACCGCAGGGACAGGGCGAAATTCACCCCTCCACTTT

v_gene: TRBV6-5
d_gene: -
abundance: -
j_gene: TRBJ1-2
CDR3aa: CASSYHGARSHGYTF
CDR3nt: TGTGCCAGCAGCTACCATGGGGCCAGGAGCCATGGCTACACCTTC

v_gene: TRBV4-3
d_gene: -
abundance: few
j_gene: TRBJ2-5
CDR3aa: CASSQAYREAETQYF
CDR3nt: TGCGCCAGCAGCCAAGCGTATAGGGAGGCTGAGACCCAGTACTTC

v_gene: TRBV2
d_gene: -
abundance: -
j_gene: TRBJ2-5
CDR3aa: CASSATGVAQPQYF
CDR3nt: TGTGCCAGCAGTGCTACGGGGGTAGCTCAGCCCCAGTACTTC

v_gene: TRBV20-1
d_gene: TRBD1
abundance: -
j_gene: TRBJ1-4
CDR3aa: CSAREQGHNEKLFF
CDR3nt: TGCAGTGCTAGAGAACAGGGGCATAATGAAAAACTGTTTTTT

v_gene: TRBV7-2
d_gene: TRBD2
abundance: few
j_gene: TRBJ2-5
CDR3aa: CASSFGLAGAQETQYF
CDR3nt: TGTGCCAGCAGCTTTGGACTAGCGGGGGCCCAAGAGACCCAGTACTTC

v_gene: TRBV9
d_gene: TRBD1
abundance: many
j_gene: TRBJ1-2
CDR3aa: CASSFRSGQGDYGYTF
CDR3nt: TGTGCCAGCAGCTTTCGCTCGGGACAGGGTGACTATGGCTACACCTTC

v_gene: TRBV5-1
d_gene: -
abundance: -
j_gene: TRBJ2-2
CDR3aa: CASSFFGNTGELFF
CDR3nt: TGCGCCAGCAGCTTTTTTGGGAACACCGGGGAGCTGTTTTTT

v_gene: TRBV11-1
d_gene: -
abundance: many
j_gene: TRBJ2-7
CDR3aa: CASSSPSGELSYEQYF
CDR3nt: TGTGCCAGCAGCTCACCCTCGGGGGAACTCTCCTACGAGCAGTACTTC

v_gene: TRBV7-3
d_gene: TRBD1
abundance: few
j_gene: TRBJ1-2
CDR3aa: CASSPRTGVNYGYTF
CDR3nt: TGTGCCAGCAGCCCCAGGACAGGGGTTAACTATGGCTACACCTTC

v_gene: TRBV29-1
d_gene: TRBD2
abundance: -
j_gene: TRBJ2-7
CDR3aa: CSAPWTSGGYEQYF
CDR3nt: TGCAGTGCGCCCTGGACTAGCGGTGGGTACGAGCAGTACTTC

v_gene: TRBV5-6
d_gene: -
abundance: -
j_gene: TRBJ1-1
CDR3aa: CASSLDGAENTEAFF
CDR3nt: TGTGCCAGCAGCTTGGATGGGGCGGAGAACACTGAAGCTTTCTTT

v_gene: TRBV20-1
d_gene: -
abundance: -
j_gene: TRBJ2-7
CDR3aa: CGASLLNSYEQYF
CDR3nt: TGCGGTGCTAGTCTACTGAACTCCTACGAGCAGTACTTC

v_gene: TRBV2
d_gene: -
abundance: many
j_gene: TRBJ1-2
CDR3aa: CASRFEGGGYTF
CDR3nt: TGTGCCAGCCGTTTCGAAGGAGGAGGCTACACCTTC

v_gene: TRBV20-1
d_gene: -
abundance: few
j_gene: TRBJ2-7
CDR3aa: CSALRTTYEQYF
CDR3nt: TGCAGTGCCCTAAGGACTACCTACGAGCAGTACTTC

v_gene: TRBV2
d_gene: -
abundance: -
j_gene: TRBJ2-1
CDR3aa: CASRDGDYNEQFF
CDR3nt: TGTGCCAGCCGGGACGGAGACTACAATGAGCAGTTCTTC

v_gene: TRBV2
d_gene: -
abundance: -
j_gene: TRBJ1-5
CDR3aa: CASSEQDYNQPQHF
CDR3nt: TGTGCCAGCAGTGAACAGGATTACAATCAGCCCCAGCATTTT

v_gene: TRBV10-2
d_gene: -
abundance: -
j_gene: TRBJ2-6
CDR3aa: CASSTPRHIPFSGANVLTF
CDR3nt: TGTGCCAGCAGCACACCTCGGCACATCCCCTTCTCTGGGGCCAACGTCCTGACTTTC

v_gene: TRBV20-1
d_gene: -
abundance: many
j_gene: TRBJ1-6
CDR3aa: CSARDTGRGNSPLHF
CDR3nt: TGCAGTGCTAGAGACACAGGGAGGGGTAATTCACCCCTCCACTTT

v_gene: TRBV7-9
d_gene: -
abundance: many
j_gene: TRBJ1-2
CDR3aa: CASSLAGLNGYTF
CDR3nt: TGTGCCAGCAGCTTAGCCGGGCTGAATGGCTACACCTTC

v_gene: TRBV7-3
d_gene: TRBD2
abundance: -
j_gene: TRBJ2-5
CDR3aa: CAWSLGLAGEETQYF
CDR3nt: TGTGCCTGGAGTCTGGGACTAGCGGGAGAAGAGACCCAGTACTTC

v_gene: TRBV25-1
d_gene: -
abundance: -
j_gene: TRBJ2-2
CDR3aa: CATGELFF
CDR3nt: TGTGCCACCGGGGAGCTGTTTTTT